These 11 T cell receptor beta chains came from one sample sequenced in a study of T cell repertoires in cytomegalovirus infection. Their specific antigens are unknown. TCRdb re-called the reads with MiXCR, one entry per CDR3 protein. This table has under 70,000 distinct CDR3 sequences, roughly a third appearing once. Sequenced input: PBMCs, sequenced either directly or after in vitro stimulation (not recorded which). The receptors were gathered from a human donor in good health (CMV status not recorded). Some clones in this sample may be carry-over from other donors' samples.

A few counts support this clonotype. This rearrangement joins TRBV7-2 to TRBJ2-1; 7 bases fit TRBD2. Germline lookup yields CDR1 SGHTA and CDR2 FQGNSA. Trimming cost V 2 bases and J 8 bases; bases outside gene matches: 9. The CDR3 has 15 residues. The CDR3 reads CASSLRAGVSDEQFF. For the CDR3, the DNA is TGTGCCAGCAGCTTACGGGCGGGAGTTAGTGATGAGCAGTTCTTC. Supplemented by reference TRBV7-2 and TRBJ2-1, the full variable domain reads GAGVSQSPSNKVTEKGKDVELRCDPISGHTALYWYRQSLGQGLEFLIYFQGNSAPDKSGLPSDRFSAERTGGSVSTLTIQRTQQEDSAVYLCASSLRAGVSDEQFFGPGTRLTVL.

The V and J genes are TRBV19 and TRBJ2-5, with D uncertain. Trimming left V 2 bases short and J 4 bases short, with 5 bases between. The CDR3 has 12 amino acids. Germline V gene lookup returns CDR1 LNHDA and CDR2 SQIVND (reference sequence). In DNA form, the CDR3 reads TGTGCCAGTAGTATATTGGGAGAGACCCAGTACTTC. Translating gives CASSILGETQYF.

The table lists this clonotype with many counts. This chain uses TRBV7-9 with TRBJ2-5, with 9 bases aligning to TRBD1. CDR1 is SEHNR, CDR2 FQNEAQ, per germline (reference sequence). Trimming cost V 3 bases and J 5 bases; bases outside gene matches: 10. The CDR3 spans 16 residues. The CDR3 nucleotides are TGTGCCAGCAGCTTTAGCGGACAGGGGACGGAGGAGACCCAGTACTTC. Its translation is CASSFSGQGTEETQYF.

The V and J genes are TRBV11-2 and TRBJ2-3; no clear D gene. Germline V lookup: CDR1 SGHAT, CDR2 FQNNGV. The V gene lost 5 bases and the J gene lost 7 bases, with 10 bases spanning the gap. The length of the CDR3 is 12 residues. CDR3 in amino acids: CASSPSANTQYF. The CDR3 nucleotides are TGTGCCAGCAGCCCCTCGGCGAATACGCAGTATTTT.

This chain uses TRBV2 with TRBJ2-5; possibly TRBD1 for D (7 bases). V lost 6 bases to trimming and J lost 7 bases, with 18 bases between them. The CDR3 has 14 residues. CDR1 SNHLY and CDR2 FYNNEI come from the germline V gene. Here the CDR3 DNA reads TGTGCCAGCAGCTACAGGGGAGGTGGTGGGACCCAGTACTTC. It encodes CASSYRGGGGTQYF.

The chain is built from TRBV7-6 and TRBJ2-1, with TRBD2 matching 7 bases. Germline CDR1 and CDR2: SGHVS and FNYEAQ. The trim removed 2 bases at V and 6 bases at J, leaving 7 bases unmatched. The CDR3 sequence is 15 residues long. CDR3 residues: CASSLRGTKGNEQFF. In nucleotides, the CDR3 is TGTGCCAGCAGCTTACGGGGGACTAAAGGCAATGAGCAGTTCTTC.

V and J are TRBV7-8 and TRBJ1-2, with 8 bases fitting TRBD1. The CDR3 runs 15 residues. J was trimmed by 7 bases and V by 5 bases; bases with no gene match: 12. Looked up from germline, CDR1 is SGHVS and CDR2 is FQNEAQ. CDR3 sequence: CASSRTRQGFSGYTF. The CDR3 DNA sequence: TGTGCCAGCAGCCGGACTCGACAGGGGTTTAGTGGCTACACCTTC.

The rearrangement links TRBV11-3 to TRBJ2-1; TRBD2 aligns across 10 bases. The CDR3 contains 15 residues. V lost 5 bases, J lost 9 bases, and 10 bases stayed unmatched. Germline V gene data show CDR1 as SGHNT and CDR2 as YENEEA. CDR3 sequence reads: CASSLGGSGRSEQFF. In nucleotides, the CDR3 is TGTGCCAGCAGCCTGGGGGGTAGCGGGAGGTCTGAGCAGTTCTTC.

This clonotype occurred many times. V gene TRBV7-2 combines with J gene TRBJ2-7; TRBD2 agrees at 13 bases. Trimming at V came to 4 bases and at J to 2 bases, leaving 2 bases not matched to a gene. Per the germline V gene, CDR1 is SGHTA and CDR2 is FQGNSA. The CDR3 contains 15 residues. Written as DNA, the CDR3 is TGTGCCAGCAGCTCGACTAGCGGGGGGACCTACGAGCAGTACTTC. Its translation: CASSSTSGGTYEQYF.

V is TRBV7-9 and J is TRBJ2-7; D remains ambiguous. The germline CDR1 and CDR2 sequences are SEHNR and FQNEAQ (reference sequence). V lost 5 bases and J 3 bases, leaving 14 bases between the germline ends. The CDR3 consists of 14 residues. This CDR3 is CASSPGRVFYEQYF. For the CDR3, the DNA is TGTGCCAGCAGCCCAGGACGGGTCTTCTACGAGCAGTACTTC.

This clonotype was seen only a few times. This sequence joins TRBV12-5 and TRBJ1-5; D uncertain. The germline V gene has CDR1 LGHNT and CDR2 FRNRAP. There are 16 residues in the CDR3. V was cut by 3 bases and J by 1 base, with 13 bases left in between. The CDR3 region is CASGFEITWSNQPQHF. The CDR3 nucleotides read TGTGCTAGTGGTTTCGAAATTACATGGAGCAATCAGCCCCAGCATTTT.